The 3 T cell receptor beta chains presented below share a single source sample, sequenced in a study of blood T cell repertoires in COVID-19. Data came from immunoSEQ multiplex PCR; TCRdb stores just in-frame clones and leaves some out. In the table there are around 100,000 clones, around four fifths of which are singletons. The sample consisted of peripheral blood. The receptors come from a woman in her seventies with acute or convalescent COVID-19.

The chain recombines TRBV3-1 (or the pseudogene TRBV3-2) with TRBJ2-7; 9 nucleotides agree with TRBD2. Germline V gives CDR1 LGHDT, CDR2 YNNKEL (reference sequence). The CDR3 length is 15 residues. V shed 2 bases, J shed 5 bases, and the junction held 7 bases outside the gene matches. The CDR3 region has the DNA TGTGCCAGCAGCCAACGGAGCGGGGGGAAGGACGAGCAGTACTTC. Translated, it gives CASSQRSGGKDEQYF.

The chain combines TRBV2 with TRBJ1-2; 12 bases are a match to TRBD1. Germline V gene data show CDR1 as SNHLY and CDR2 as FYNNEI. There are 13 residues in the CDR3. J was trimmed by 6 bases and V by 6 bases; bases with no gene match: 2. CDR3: CASRGQGANGYTF. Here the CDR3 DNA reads TGTGCCAGCAGGGGACAGGGGGCAAATGGCTACACCTTC.

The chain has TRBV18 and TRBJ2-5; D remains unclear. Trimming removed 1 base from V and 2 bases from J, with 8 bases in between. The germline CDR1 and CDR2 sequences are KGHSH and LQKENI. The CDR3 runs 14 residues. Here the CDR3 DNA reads TGTGCCAGCTCACCACTACTATCTCAAGAGACCCAGTACTTC. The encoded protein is CASSPLLSQETQYF.